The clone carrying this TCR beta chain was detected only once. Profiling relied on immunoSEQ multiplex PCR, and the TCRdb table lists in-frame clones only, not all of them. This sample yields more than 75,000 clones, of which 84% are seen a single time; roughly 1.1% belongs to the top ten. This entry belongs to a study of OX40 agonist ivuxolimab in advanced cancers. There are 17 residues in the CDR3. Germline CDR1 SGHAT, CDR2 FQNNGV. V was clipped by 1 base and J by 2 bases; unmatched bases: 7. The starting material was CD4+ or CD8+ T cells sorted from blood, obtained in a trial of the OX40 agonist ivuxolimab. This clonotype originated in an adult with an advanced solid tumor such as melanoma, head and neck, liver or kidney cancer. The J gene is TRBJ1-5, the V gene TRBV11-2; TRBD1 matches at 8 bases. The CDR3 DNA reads TGTGCCAGCAGCTTAGGGGCAGGGGGCACGGGCAATCAGCCCCAGCATTTT. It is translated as CASSLGAGGTGNQPQHF. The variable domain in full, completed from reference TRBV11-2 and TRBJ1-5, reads EAGVAQSPRYKIIEKRQSVAFWCNPISGHATLYWYQQILGQGPKLLIQFQNNGVVDDSQLPKDRFSAERLKGVDSTLKIQPAKLEDSAVYLCASSLGAGGTGNQPQHFGDGTRLSIL.